These 21 T cell receptor beta chains were sequenced from one sample in a study of cytomegalovirus exposure and HLA in healthy donors. It was with 60 Vbeta and 13 Jbeta primers that the PCR ran. Assay: immunoSEQ multiplex PCR; the TCRdb copy retains only in-frame clones and omits some. The sample lists about 140,000 clones; around 80% were seen once. Material for sequencing was PBMCs. These receptors were collected from a man aged 35-49 years in good health and CMV-seropositive.

This clone appeared once. V usage is TRBV11-2 and J usage is TRBJ2-5; D gene unclear. Germline loops: CDR1 SGHAT, CDR2 FQNNGV. This CDR3 has 16 amino acids. Trimming cost V 2 bases and J 2 bases, with 15 bases left between them. The CDR3 DNA is TGTGCCAGCAGCTTAAAGTCGCTAAACTCACAAGAGACCCAGTACTTC. This translates into CASSLKSLNSQETQYF.

The V call is TRBV27, the J call TRBJ2-7; D may be TRBD1 (5 bases). The CDR3 runs 12 residues. V was shortened by 5 bases and J by 7 bases, with 12 bases between the two germline ends. Germline values: CDR1 MNHEY, CDR2 SMNVEV (reference sequence). The chain's CDR3 is CASSPRPGEQYF. The CDR3, as DNA: TGTGCCAGCAGTCCCAGGCCAGGGGAGCAGTACTTC.

This chain connects TRBV18 to TRBJ1-1; a possible D gene is TRBD1 (5 bases). CDR1 and CDR2 (germline): KGHSH, LQKENI. The CDR3 totals 14 residues. Trimming pared 6 bases from V and 7 bases from J, leaving 18 bases between. DNA for the CDR3: TGTGCCAGCTCCCCTCGGGGGGGTCGGGGTGAAGCTTTCTTT. Its protein is CASSPRGGRGEAFF.

This clone was picked up a small number of times. CDR3 DNA sequence: TGTGCCAGCAGCTTGGGCACAGGGACCGGCGAGCAGTACTTC. Translating gives CASSLGTGTGEQYF. The J gene is TRBJ2-7, the V gene TRBV5-6; the D gene is possibly TRBD1 (6 bases). The germline V and J ends were trimmed by 0 bases and 6 bases, with 13 bases remaining between them. The germline V gene has CDR1 SGHDT and CDR2 YYEEEE. The length of the CDR3 is 14 residues.

The chain is built from TRBV7-2 and TRBJ1-2; D is ambiguous. The germline V gene encodes CDR1 SGHTA and CDR2 FQGNSA. The ends were cut back, 2 bases at V and 5 bases at J, with 9 bases in the middle. CDR3 size: 13 residues. The CDR3 coding sequence is TGTGCCAGCAGCTTACAGGATAAATATGGCTACACCTTC. It codes for CASSLQDKYGYTF. The full variable domain, in which reference TRBV7-2 and TRBJ1-2 provide the parts outside the CDR3, is GAGVSQSPSNKVTEKGKDVELRCDPISGHTALYWYRQSLGQGLEFLIYFQGNSAPDKSGLPSDRFSAERTGGSVSTLTIQRTQQEDSAVYLCASSLQDKYGYTFGSGTRLTVV.

The chain combines TRBV7-2 with TRBJ2-2; a possible D gene is TRBD1 (6 bases). Trimming took 4 bases from V and 7 from J, leaving 7 bases between them. The germline V gene has CDR1 SGHTA and CDR2 FQGNSA. The CDR3 contains 12 residues. CDR3 region: CASSYRVGELFF. DNA for the CDR3: TGTGCCAGCAGCTACAGGGTCGGGGAGCTGTTTTTT.

The rearrangement uses TRBV7-2 and TRBJ2-7; 8 bases align to TRBD1. With 2 bases clipped from V and 4 bases from J, the junction kept 19 bases outside the gene matches. This CDR3 contains 19 residues. Germline CDR1 reads SGHTA; CDR2 reads FQGNSA. CDR3 loop: CASSLFSANPQGAWYEQYF. For the CDR3, the DNA is TGTGCCAGCAGCTTATTTTCTGCTAACCCGCAGGGGGCTTGGTACGAGCAGTACTTC.

The chain recombines TRBV7-9 with TRBJ1-1, with 7 positions matching TRBD1. Per the germline V gene, CDR1 is SEHNR and CDR2 is FQNEAQ (reference sequence). This CDR3 comprises 14 residues. V shed 5 bases and J 5 bases; nucleotides not matched to a gene: 8. The CDR3 DNA sequence: TGTGCCAGCAGCCCACTCCCCAGGGGGACTGAAGCTTTCTTT. It encodes CASSPLPRGTEAFF.

The chain joins TRBV5-6 to TRBJ2-7, with 13 bases identical to TRBD2. The V gene end was trimmed by 3 bases and the J gene end by 2 bases; junction bases not matched to a gene: 2. The length of the CDR3 is 15 residues. Germline V lookup: CDR1 SGHDT, CDR2 YYEEEE. The CDR3 DNA reads as TGTGCCAGCAGCTCACTAGCGGGGGGGACCTACGAGCAGTACTTC. This translates into CASSSLAGGTYEQYF.

The chain employs TRBV7-2 and TRBJ1-3; D is uncertain. Trimming took 0 bases from V and 3 from J, leaving 9 bases between them. CDR1 is SGHTA and CDR2 is FQGNSA in the germline V gene. The CDR3 is made up of 15 amino acids. The CDR3 DNA is TGTGCCAGCAGCTTAGCACCCGCGGGTGGAAACACCATATATTTT. Translation: CASSLAPAGGNTIYF.

The chain has TRBV19 and TRBJ1-6; 9 positions agree with TRBD1. The V and J ends lost 8 bases and 0 bases, in that order; junction bases with no gene match: 8. The CDR3 length is 17 residues. The germline CDR1 and CDR2 sequences are LNHDA and SQIVND (reference sequence). CDR3 DNA: TGTGCCAGTCGAGACAGGGGGAAAGCCTCCTATAATTCACCCCTCCACTTT. Residues: CASRDRGKASYNSPLHF. Supplemented by reference TRBV19 and TRBJ1-6, the full variable domain reads DGGITQSPKYLFRKEGQNVTLSCEQNLNHDAMYWYRQDPGQGLRLIYYSQIVNDFQKGDIAEGYSVSREKKESFPLTVTSAQKNPTAFYLCASRDRGKASYNSPLHFGNGTRLTVT.

This sequence joins TRBV5-4 and TRBJ1-1; possible D gene TRBD1, 5 bases. There are 15 residues in the CDR3. The V gene lost 3 bases and the J gene lost 1 base, with 13 bases spanning the gap. CDR1 SGHNT and CDR2 YYREEE come from the germline V gene (reference sequence). The CDR3 DNA reads TGTGCCAGCAGCTCATTAGGGGTGGGGAACACTGAAGCTTTCTTT. It encodes CASSSLGVGNTEAFF. Based on the CDR3 plus reference TRBV5-4 and TRBJ1-1, the full variable domain is ETGVTQSPTHLIKTRGQQVTLRCSSQSGHNTVSWYQQALGQGPQFIFQYYREEENGRGNFPPRFSGLQFPNYSSELNVNALELDDSALYLCASSSLGVGNTEAFFGQGTRLTVV.

In regard to this clone: Since the CDR3 does not end with the conserved phenylalanine or tryptophan, this likely comes from a read error. The chain is built from TRBV19 and TRBJ1-1; TRBD1 agrees at 7 bases. The germline V gene has CDR1 LNHDA and CDR2 SQIVND (reference sequence). There are 16 residues in the CDR3. Unmatched junction bases numbered 11, after V lost 3 bases and J lost 4 bases. The chain's CDR3 is CASSIDRDEGTTEAFL. The CDR3, as DNA: TGTGCCAGTAGTATCGACAGGGACGAGGGAACCACTGAAGCTTTCCTT.

The J gene is TRBJ2-1, the V gene TRBV7-9, with D maybe TRBD1 (6 bases). Germline V gene sequence: CDR1 SEHNR, CDR2 FQNEAQ (reference sequence). The CDR3 is 15 amino acids. V was shortened by 3 bases and J by 4 bases, with 13 bases between the two germline ends. CDR3 region: CASSFRGPFYNEQFF. The CDR3, as DNA: TGTGCCAGCAGCTTCAGGGGACCGTTTTACAATGAGCAGTTCTTC.

This chain links TRBV7-9 with TRBJ2-1; 11 bases line up with TRBD1. The junction had 1 base not matched to a gene; V was cut back by 1 base and J by 5 bases. This CDR3 has 15 residues. CDR1 SEHNR and CDR2 FQNEAQ come from the germline V gene (reference sequence). CDR3 amino acids: CASSLGTGGNNEQFF. In DNA form, the CDR3 reads TGTGCCAGCAGCTTAGGGACAGGGGGCAACAATGAGCAGTTCTTC.

The rearrangement uses TRBV5-8 and TRBJ2-2; tentatively, D is TRBD1 (5 bases). Germline CDR1 and CDR2: SGHTS and YDEGEE. The CDR3 is 16 residues long. V lost 0 bases and J lost 5, with 14 bases in between. The CDR3 reads CASSLAIRQQTGELFF. In DNA form, the CDR3 reads TGTGCCAGCAGCTTGGCCATAAGACAGCAAACCGGGGAGCTGTTTTTT.

V and J are TRBV6-5 and TRBJ1-1; possibly TRBD1 for D (6 bases). Germline V gives CDR1 MNHEY, CDR2 SVGAGI. Trimming pared 2 bases from V and 1 base from J, leaving 11 bases between. The CDR3 loop spans 15 amino acids. The CDR3 DNA follows: TGTGCCAGCAGTTACGGCAGGGGAAGGAACACTGAAGCTTTCTTT. Translating it yields CASSYGRGRNTEAFF.

The rearrangement links TRBV6-6 to TRBJ2-5; 8 bases map to TRBD2. The CDR3 runs to 14 residues. Germline-derived CDR1 and CDR2 are MNHNY and SVGAGI (reference sequence). The ends lost 6 bases at V and 2 bases at J; junction bases unmatched: 5. The CDR3 region has the DNA TGTGCCAGCAGCCGCCCGGGGGGGCAAGAGACCCAGTACTTC. Its protein product is CASSRPGGQETQYF.

This chain joins TRBV20-1 and TRBJ2-7; possibly TRBD2 for D (6 bases). This CDR3 has 11 amino acids. V was cut by 3 bases and J by 3 bases, with 6 bases left in between. Germline lookup yields CDR1 DFQATT and CDR2 SNEGSKA (reference sequence). DNA for the CDR3: TGCAGTGCTAGCGGGAGCTACGAGCAGTACTTC. Translated: CSASGSYEQYF.

The V call is TRBV18, the J call TRBJ2-1; possible D gene TRBD1, 6 bases. Germline V CDR1 and CDR2: KGHSH, LQKENI. Trimming stripped 3 bases from V and 9 bases from J, with 6 bases between. This CDR3 is built from 11 residues. The CDR3 spells CASSPGAEQFF. Here the CDR3 DNA reads TGTGCCAGCTCACCGGGGGCTGAGCAGTTCTTC. Full variable domain (rest looked up from reference TRBV18 and TRBJ2-1): NAGVMQNPRHLVRRRGQEARLRCSPMKGHSHVYWYRQLPEEGLKFMVYLQKENIIDESGMPKERFSAEFPKEGPSILRIQQVVRGDSAAYFCASSPGAEQFFGPGTRLTVL.

The gene calls are TRBV19 and TRBJ1-2; D is unclear. V gave up 3 bases and J gave up 2 bases, with 7 bases separating them. The CDR3 contains 13 residues. Per the germline V gene, CDR1 is LNHDA and CDR2 is SQIVND (reference sequence). As DNA, the CDR3 is TGTGCCAGTAGTATCCAGTTCAACTATGGCTACACCTTC. Its translation is CASSIQFNYGYTF.